The sequence of this T cell receptor (beta chain) was determined in a study of cytomegalovirus exposure and HLA in healthy donors. To note about this clone: Its specificity is unknown.

The CDR3 contains 12 residues. CDR1 is MDHEN and CDR2 is SYDVKM in the germline V gene. Germline trimming cut 9 bases from V and 7 bases from J; bases unmatched to any gene: 4. Whole-study findings and limits: Accurate prediction of most subjects' HLA-A and HLA-B alleles from TCR beta sequences was reported. Later genetic work tied a missense DCLRE1C variant to beta-chain V and J trimming.

With 60 Vbeta and 13 Jbeta primers, the PCR was carried out. Method: immunoSEQ multiplex PCR; TCRdb's copy keeps in-frame clones and lacks some. The sample lists about 160,000 clones; just under 80% were seen once. Sequences were obtained from PBMCs. This sequence originates from a young man in good health and CMV-seronegative. The gene calls are TRBV28 and TRBJ1-1; 11 bases match TRBD1. The CDR3 is CASGQGAIEAFF. DNA of the CDR3: TGTGCCAGTGGACAGGGGGCTATTGAAGCTTTCTTT. The complete variable domain, with remaining parts taken from reference TRBV28 and TRBJ1-1, reads DVKVTQSSRYLVKRTGEKVFLECVQDMDHENMFWYRQDPGLGLRLIYFSYDVKMKEKGDIPEGYSVSREKKERFSLILESASTNQTSMYLCASGQGAIEAFFGQGTRLTVV.